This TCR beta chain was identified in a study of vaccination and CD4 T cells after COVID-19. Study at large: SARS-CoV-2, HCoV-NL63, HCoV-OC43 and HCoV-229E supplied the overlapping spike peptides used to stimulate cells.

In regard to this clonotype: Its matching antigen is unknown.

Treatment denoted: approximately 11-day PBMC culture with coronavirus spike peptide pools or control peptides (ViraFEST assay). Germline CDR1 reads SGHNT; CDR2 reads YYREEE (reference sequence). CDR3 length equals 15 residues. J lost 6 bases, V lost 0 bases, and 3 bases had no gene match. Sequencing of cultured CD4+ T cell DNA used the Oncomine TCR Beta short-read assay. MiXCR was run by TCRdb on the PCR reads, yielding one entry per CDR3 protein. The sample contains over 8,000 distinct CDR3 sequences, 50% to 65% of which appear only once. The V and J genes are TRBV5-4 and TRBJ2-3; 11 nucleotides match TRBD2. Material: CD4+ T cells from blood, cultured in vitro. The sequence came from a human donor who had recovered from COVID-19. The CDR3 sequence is CASSLAASGRDTQYF. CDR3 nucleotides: TGTGCCAGCAGCTTGGCTGCTAGCGGGAGGGATACGCAGTATTTT.